The 27 T cell receptor beta chains presented below share a single source sample, sequenced in a study of cytomegalovirus exposure and HLA in healthy donors. Use of 60 Vbeta and 13 Jbeta primers characterized the PCR. Sequencing used immunoSEQ multiplex PCR; TCRdb keeps in-frame clones, though not all of them. Of around 65,000 clones listed, 75% to 85% are singletons. Sequenced material: PBMCs. The receptors stem from a middle-aged man in good health and CMV-seropositive.

The chain employs TRBV4-1 and TRBJ1-4, with 8 bases aligning to TRBD1. The ends lost 4 bases at V and 3 bases at J; junction bases unmatched: 4. The CDR3 has 15 residues. Germline CDR1 and CDR2: MGHRA and YSYEKL. The CDR3 DNA reads TGCGCCAGCAGCCCGGACAGGGTGTCTAATGAAAAACTGTTTTTT. This encodes CASSPDRVSNEKLFF.

The rearrangement uses TRBV7-8 and TRBJ1-5; TRBD1 agrees at 7 bases. The CDR3 extends over 13 amino acids. The germline V gene encodes CDR1 SGHVS and CDR2 FQNEAQ. With 4 bases clipped from V and 6 bases from J, the junction kept 3 bases outside the gene matches. The CDR3 loop reads CASSSRQGQPQHF. CDR3 nucleotides: TGTGCCAGCAGCTCCCGACAGGGTCAGCCCCAGCATTTT.

This rearrangement joins TRBV2 to TRBJ2-7, with TRBD2 matching 9 bases. Trimming took 6 bases from V and 5 from J; bases not matched to a gene: 11. CDR3 size: 15 residues. Germline loops: CDR1 SNHLY, CDR2 FYNNEI. The CDR3 DNA reads TGTGCCAGCAGGGGCGGAGGACTAGCGTCTGACGAGCAGTACTTC. Translating gives CASRGGGLASDEQYF.

V gene TRBV6-1 combines with J gene TRBJ2-5; D is undetermined. The CDR3 loop spans 13 amino acids. Trimming took off 4 bases at V and 5 bases at J, with 11 bases between the two ends. Germline CDR1 and CDR2: MNHNS and SASEGT. CDR3 sequence reads: CASSAGFYETQYF. The CDR3 nucleotides read TGTGCCAGCAGTGCCGGGTTCTATGAGACCCAGTACTTC.

The rearrangement links TRBV9 to TRBJ2-5; 7 nucleotides align to TRBD2. The junction had 8 bases not matched to a gene; V was cut back by 4 bases and J by 5 bases. The CDR3 is 14 amino acids. The V gene's germline CDR1 is SGDLS and CDR2 YYNGEE. The DNA of the CDR3 is TGTGCCAGCAGCCTTCGACTAGCCGGGGAGACCCAGTACTTC. Translated, it gives CASSLRLAGETQYF.

CDR3 sequence (DNA): TGTGCCAGCAGCCCCCGCGCGGAAAGGTCTTGGACTCCCGGTGTCGGTGAGCAGTTCTTC. Its protein product is CASSPRAERSWTPGVGEQFF. The genes are TRBV9 and TRBJ2-1; maybe TRBD2 (5 bases). The V end lost 4 bases, the J end lost 9 bases, and 35 bases lay between the germline ends. Germline CDR1 reads SGDLS; CDR2 reads YYNGEE. CDR3 length: 20 residues.

V is TRBV5-1 and J is TRBJ2-1; D not resolved. Germline CDR1 reads SGHRS; CDR2 reads YFSETQ. This CDR3 is built from 14 residues. The germline V and J ends were trimmed by 3 bases and 5 bases, with 12 bases remaining between them. The CDR3 DNA reads TGCGCCAGCAGCTGGATTGGCGGAGACAATGAGCAGTTCTTC. Translation gives CASSWIGGDNEQFF.

V usage is TRBV7-6 and J usage is TRBJ2-3; 8 bases match TRBD2. The CDR3 sequence is 17 residues long. V lost 1 base and J lost 0; bases outside the gene matches: 6. CDR1 is SGHVS and CDR2 is FNYEAQ in the germline V gene. CDR3: CASSLGIAGSSTDTQYF. The CDR3 DNA reads TGTGCCAGCAGCTTAGGGATAGCGGGGTCTAGCACAGATACGCAGTATTTT.

The CDR3 loop reads CASSLGDRAAETQYF. In nucleotides, the CDR3 is TGTGCCAGCAGCCTCGGCGACAGGGCGGCGGAGACCCAGTACTTC. The chain uses TRBV7-2 and TRBJ2-5, with 7 bases that match TRBD1. CDR3 length: 15 residues. Germline trimming cut 5 bases from V and 5 bases from J; bases unmatched to any gene: 11. Germline CDR1 SGHTA, CDR2 FQGNSA. Full variable domain (missing parts from reference TRBV7-2 and TRBJ2-5): GAGVSQSPSNKVTEKGKDVELRCDPISGHTALYWYRQSLGQGLEFLIYFQGNSAPDKSGLPSDRFSAERTGGSVSTLTIQRTQQEDSAVYLCASSLGDRAAETQYFGPGTRLLVL.

CDR3 loop: CASSSPSSGGYQETQYF. The CDR3 DNA reads as TGTGCCAGCAGCTCCCCCTCCAGCGGGGGGTACCAAGAGACCCAGTACTTC. The chain links TRBV9 to TRBJ2-5, with 9 nucleotides matching TRBD2. Germline V CDR1 and CDR2: SGDLS, YYNGEE. The CDR3 extends over 17 amino acids. V was clipped by 4 bases and J by 0 bases; unmatched bases: 10.

The chain has TRBV6-4 and TRBJ2-3; unclear D gene. CDR3 length: 14 amino acids. Trimming removed 7 bases from V and 2 bases from J, with 13 bases in between. Germline values: CDR1 MRHNA, CDR2 SNTAGT. The CDR3 here is CASTVMRYTDTQYF. The CDR3 coding sequence is TGTGCCAGCACGGTTATGCGGTACACAGATACGCAGTATTTT.

Only one count was recorded for this clone. This chain's CDR3 is CASALGQAATNEKLFF. As DNA, the CDR3 is TGTGCCAGCGCACTGGGACAAGCTGCAACTAATGAAAAACTGTTTTTT. The chain carries TRBV25-1 and TRBJ1-4; D may be TRBD1 (6 bases). The CDR3 consists of 16 residues. The germline V and J ends were trimmed by 8 bases and 0 bases, with 16 bases remaining between them. Looked up from germline, CDR1 is MGHDK and CDR2 is SYGVNS.

The chain recombines TRBV21-1 with TRBJ1-1. TRBV21-1 is noted as a pseudogene. This CDR3 contains 14 residues. CDR3 coding DNA: TGTGCCCCCACCCTCGCGGGCAATAACACTGAAGCTTTCTTT. Protein product: CAPTLAGNNTEAFF.

The chain carries TRBV6-5 and TRBJ1-5; tentative D call: TRBD1 (6 bases). V lost 6 bases and J 0 bases, leaving 9 bases between the germline ends. CDR3 size: 14 residues. Germline V gives CDR1 MNHEY, CDR2 SVGAGI. As DNA, the CDR3 is TGTGCCAGCAGGGGGGCGGCTAGCAATCAGCCCCAGCATTTT. Protein: CASRGAASNQPQHF.

The chain uses TRBV2 and TRBJ2-7; possible D gene TRBD1, 6 bases. Trimming cost V 6 bases and J 2 bases, with 14 bases left between them. The germline V gene has CDR1 SNHLY and CDR2 FYNNEI. This CDR3 comprises 14 residues. As DNA, the CDR3 is TGTGCCAGCAGGACGATGACAGGACCCTACGAGCAGTACTTC. This codes for CASRTMTGPYEQYF.

The chain is built from TRBV6-6 and TRBJ2-7; 7 bases are shared with TRBD1. This CDR3 comprises 15 residues. Germline trimming cut 2 bases from V and 3 bases from J; bases unmatched to any gene: 7. Germline V lookup: CDR1 MNHNY, CDR2 SVGAGI (reference sequence). The CDR3 DNA reads as TGTGCCAGCAGTTACAGACAGGGTGGGGACTACGAGCAGTACTTC. Translated: CASSYRQGGDYEQYF.

J is TRBJ2-2 and V is TRBV30, with D perhaps matching TRBD1 (6 bases). The V end lost 5 bases, the J end lost 2 bases, and 15 bases lay between the germline ends. In germline, CDR1 is GTSNPN, CDR2 SVGIG (reference sequence). There are 15 residues in the CDR3. The CDR3 nucleotides read TGTGCCTGGGTGTGGGGGCAAATTAACACCGGGGAGCTGTTTTTT. Translating it yields CAWVWGQINTGELFF.

The V gene is TRBV5-5, the J gene TRBJ2-6; possible D gene TRBD1, 6 bases. This CDR3 has 16 residues. Trimming removed 2 bases at V and 4 bases at J, with 13 bases between. From germline, CDR1 is SGHKS and CDR2 YYEKEE (reference sequence). The CDR3 DNA reads TGTGCCAGCAGCTTACAGGGTGGGCCCGGGGCCAACGTCCTGACTTTC. This translates into CASSLQGGPGANVLTF.

This clone appeared a few times. The CDR3 DNA is TGCAGCGCCGGAGAATACTACGAGCAGTACTTC. Translated: CSAGEYYEQYF. The V and J genes are TRBV29-1 and TRBJ2-7, with D uncertain. Germline CDR1 SQVTM, CDR2 ANQGSEA. The CDR3 length is 11 residues. Deletions cut 7 bases from V and 3 bases from J, with 10 bases between.

The chain recombines TRBV14 with TRBJ1-3; the D is unclear. V dropped 3 bases and J dropped 3 bases, with 9 bases sitting between them. The CDR3 covers 14 residues. Germline CDR1 and CDR2: SGHDN and FVKESK. The CDR3 nucleotides are TGTGCCAGCAGCCAGATGGCCCGTGGAAACACCATATATTTT. This sequence encodes CASSQMARGNTIYF.

V usage is TRBV5-1 and J usage is TRBJ1-3, with 8 bases matching TRBD1. The trim removed 0 bases at V and 1 base at J, leaving 3 bases unmatched. The CDR3 consists of 16 residues. CDR1 SGHRS and CDR2 YFSETQ come from the germline V gene. CDR3 loop: CASSLEGQGSGNTIYF. CDR3 DNA: TGCGCCAGCAGCTTGGAAGGACAGGGATCTGGAAACACCATATATTTT.

CDR3 residues: CASSSDITGELFF. The CDR3 DNA reads as TGTGCCAGCAGTTCGGACATCACCGGGGAGCTGTTTTTT. The chain links TRBV25-1 to TRBJ2-2, with a tentative D call TRBD1 (5 bases). Trimming took 5 bases from V and 4 from J, leaving 8 bases between them. The V gene's germline CDR1 is MGHDK and CDR2 SYGVNS. The CDR3 runs to 13 residues.

V and J are TRBV5-5 and TRBJ1-5; possible D gene TRBD1, 6 bases. CDR3 length: 16 amino acids. Trimming removed 4 bases at V and 8 bases at J, with 22 bases between. Germline lookup yields CDR1 SGHKS and CDR2 YYEKEE (reference sequence). For the CDR3, the DNA is TGTGCCAGCAGCCTTGAGGGGACACCCCGCCCGAAGCCCCAGCATTTT. This sequence encodes CASSLEGTPRPKPQHF.

This chain joins TRBV11-2 and TRBJ2-1; perhaps TRBD1 as D (6 bases). Germline V lookup: CDR1 SGHAT, CDR2 FQNNGV. V was pared by 1 base and J by 0 bases, with 10 bases between. There are 16 residues in the CDR3. CDR3 sequence: CASSLGGPSSYNEQFF. For the CDR3, the DNA is TGTGCCAGCAGCTTAGGGGGGCCCAGCTCCTACAATGAGCAGTTCTTC.

V and J are TRBV2 and TRBJ2-4; the D gene is possibly TRBD2 (5 bases). Per germline, CDR1 SNHLY and CDR2 FYNNEI. Trimming removed 5 bases at V and 6 bases at J, with 11 bases between. The CDR3 covers 13 residues. The CDR3 region has the DNA TGTGCCAGCAGTCCCGGGAACACAAACATTCAGTACTTC. Translated: CASSPGNTNIQYF.

The V and J genes are TRBV15 and TRBJ2-7; 7 positions agree with TRBD1. CDR1 LNHNV and CDR2 YYDKDF come from the germline V gene (reference sequence). CDR3 length: 13 residues. Trimming at V came to 3 bases and at J to 5 bases, leaving 4 bases not matched to a gene. CDR3: CATSRGDSNEQYF. DNA for the CDR3: TGTGCCACCAGCAGGGGGGACAGCAACGAGCAGTACTTC.

This clone was picked up a small number of times. The chain links TRBV27 to TRBJ1-1, with D maybe TRBD1 (6 bases). Trimming took 4 bases from V and 2 from J, leaving 11 bases between them. Germline values: CDR1 MNHEY, CDR2 SMNVEV (reference sequence). The CDR3 is made up of 14 amino acids. CDR3 DNA sequence: TGTGCCAGCAGTTGGGGCAGGGGTAACACTGAAGCTTTCTTT. Translating gives CASSWGRGNTEAFF.